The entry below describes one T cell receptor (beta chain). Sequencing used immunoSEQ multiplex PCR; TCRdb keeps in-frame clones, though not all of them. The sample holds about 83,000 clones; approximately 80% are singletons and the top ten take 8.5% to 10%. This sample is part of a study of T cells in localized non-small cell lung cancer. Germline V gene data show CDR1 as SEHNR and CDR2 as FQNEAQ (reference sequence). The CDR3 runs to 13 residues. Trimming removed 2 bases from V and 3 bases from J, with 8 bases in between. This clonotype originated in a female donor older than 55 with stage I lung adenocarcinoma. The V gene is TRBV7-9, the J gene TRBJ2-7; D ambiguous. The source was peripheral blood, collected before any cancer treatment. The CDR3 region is CASSLIGNYEQYF. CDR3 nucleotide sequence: TGTGCCAGCAGCTTAATAGGAAACTACGAGCAGTACTTC.